This T cell receptor (beta chain) was found in a study of technical replicates of blood from four donors. The assay was immunoSEQ multiplex PCR, and TCRdb's table has in-frame clones only and misses some. The repertoire holds some 87,000 clones, with 85% to 95% as singletons. V lost 5 bases to trimming and J lost 7 bases, with 20 bases between them. The CDR3 is made up of 15 amino acids. Germline CDR1 reads MDHEN; CDR2 reads SYDVKM. This receptor was identified in a human donor in good health. The chain joins TRBV28 to TRBJ2-5; TRBD2 might be the D (7 bases). Sequencing was done on a sample of T cells isolated from PBMCs. This CDR3 is CASSLTMGGGGTQYF. In DNA, the CDR3 is TGTGCCAGCAGTCTAACCATGGGGGGAGGGGGGACCCAGTACTTC.